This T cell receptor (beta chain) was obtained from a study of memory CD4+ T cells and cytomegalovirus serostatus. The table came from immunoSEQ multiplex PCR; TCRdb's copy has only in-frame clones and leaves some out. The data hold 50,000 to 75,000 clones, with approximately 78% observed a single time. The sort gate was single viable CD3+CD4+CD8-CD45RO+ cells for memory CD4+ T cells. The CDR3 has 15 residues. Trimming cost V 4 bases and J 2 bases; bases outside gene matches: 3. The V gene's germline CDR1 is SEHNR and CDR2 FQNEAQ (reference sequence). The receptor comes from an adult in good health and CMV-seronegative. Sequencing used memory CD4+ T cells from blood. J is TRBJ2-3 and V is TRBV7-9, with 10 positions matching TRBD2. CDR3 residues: CASSWTSGNTDTQYF. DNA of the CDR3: TGTGCCAGCAGCTGGACTAGCGGAAACACAGATACGCAGTATTTT.